This T cell receptor beta chain is drawn from a study of T cell responses to AZD1222 COVID-19 vaccine. Libraries were prepared by immunoSEQ multiplex PCR; TCRdb keeps only in-frame clonotypes and omits some of them. The sample holds 100,000 to 140,000 clones, 85% to 95% seen once. A single count supports this clone. Germline-derived CDR1 and CDR2 are LGHNA and YSLEER. V shed 0 bases and J 4 bases; nucleotides not matched to a gene: 4. The CDR3 runs 17 residues. V gene TRBV4-3 combines with J gene TRBJ2-1; 12 bases line up with TRBD2. This TCR was recovered from an adult who received the AZD1222 COVID-19 vaccine. The specimen comprised peripheral blood, sampled 28 days after the second AZD1222 dose. The CDR3 nucleotides are TGCGCCAGCAGCCAAGATGTCACTAGCGGGAGGTACAATGAGCAGTTCTTC. This encodes CASSQDVTSGRYNEQFF.